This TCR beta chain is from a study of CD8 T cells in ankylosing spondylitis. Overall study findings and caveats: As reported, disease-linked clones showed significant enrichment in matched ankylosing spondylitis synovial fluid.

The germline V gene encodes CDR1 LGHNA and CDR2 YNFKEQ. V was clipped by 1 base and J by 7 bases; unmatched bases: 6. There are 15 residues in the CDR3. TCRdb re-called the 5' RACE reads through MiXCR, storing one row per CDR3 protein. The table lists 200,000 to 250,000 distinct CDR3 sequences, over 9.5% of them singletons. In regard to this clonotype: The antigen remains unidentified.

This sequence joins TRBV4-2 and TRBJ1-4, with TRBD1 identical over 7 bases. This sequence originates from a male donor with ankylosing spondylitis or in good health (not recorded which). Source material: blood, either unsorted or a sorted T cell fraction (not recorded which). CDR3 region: CASSQAGGNTEKLFF. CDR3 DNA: TGTGCCAGCAGCCAAGCAGGGGGAAATACTGAAAAACTGTTTTTT.